This paragraph reports one T cell receptor (beta chain). Its antigen is not identified. The data stem from a study of T cell repertoires in cytomegalovirus infection. Study information: Indicated by public TCR beta signatures were CMV infection and matching HLA type.

TCRdb ran MiXCR on the reads and lists one entry per CDR3 protein. The sample records 680,000 or so distinct CDR3 sequences, 35% being singletons. The CDR3 has 11 amino acids. The germline V gene encodes CDR1 LGHNT and CDR2 FRNRAP. V dropped 2 bases and J dropped 9 bases, with 5 bases sitting between them. General study points: The study found HLA-C-restricted CMV-specific TCR beta clonotypes dominating the ex vivo response.

This TCR was recovered from a human donor in good health (CMV status not recorded). Some clones in this sample may be carry-over from other donors' samples. The chain links TRBV12-5 to TRBJ2-1, with D possibly being TRBD1 (5 bases). Sequencing was carried out using PBMCs. DNA for the CDR3: TGTGCTAGTGGTTTGCAGGGTGAGCAGTTCTTC. Amino acids: CASGLQGEQFF.